This is a list of T cell receptor beta chains from one sample in a study of blood T cell repertoires in COVID-19. TCRdb keeps only in-frame clones here, not all; method: immunoSEQ multiplex PCR. Of 290,000 or so clones detected, around 90% appear once; the ten largest clones hold roughly 2%. Sequencing was done on a sample of peripheral blood. The receptors were gathered from a man in his late teens or twenties with active or convalescent COVID-19. CDR3s include the opening cysteine and the closing phenylalanine or tryptophan. D genes are given only for firm matches. Clone size is not always given. Where it is, it says once, few, many or a class for expanded clones.

>TRBJ1-1|TRBV19|.|TRBD1
CASTRDRGLNTEAFF
TGTGCCAGTACCCGGGACAGGGGATTGAACACTGAAGCTTTCTTT
>TRBJ1-5|TRBV6-1|.|TRBD1
CASSVVGVRTGVNQPQHF
TGTGCCAGCAGTGTTGTGGGGGTGAGGACAGGGGTCAATCAGCCCCAGCATTTT
>TRBJ2-3|TRBV7-2|once|TRBD2
CASSPSGSGGRTDTQYF
TGTGCCAGCAGCCCCTCCGGAAGCGGGGGTCGCACAGATACGCAGTATTTT
>TRBJ2-3|TRBV13|.|TRBD2
CASSLSAGGISYTTYTQYF
TGTGCCAGCAGCCTCTCCGCGGGGGGGATATCGTATACCACATATACGCAGTATTTT
>TRBJ1-2|TRBV10-3|once|TRBD1
CAISPRTGPYGYTF
TGTGCCATCAGTCCTAGGACAGGTCCGTATGGCTACACCTTC
>TRBJ1-2|TRBV4-1|.|.
CASSQLTSGRYGYTF
TGCGCCAGCAGCCAATTAACCTCAGGGCGCTATGGCTACACCTTC
>TRBJ1-1|TRBV5-1|.|.
CASSLGTVGVNTEAFF
TGCGCCAGCAGCTTGGGGACAGTTGGGGTGAACACTGAAGCTTTCTTT
>TRBJ2-1|TRBV4-1|.|.
CASRVRFGLAINEQFF
TGCGCCAGCAGGGTGAGATTCGGGCTAGCCATAAATGAGCAGTTCTTC
>TRBJ1-1|TRBV2|.|.
CASSRENTEAFF
TGTGCCAGCAGCAGGGAGAACACTGAAGCTTTCTTT
>TRBJ2-7|TRBV5-5|.|.
CASSLLDTLSYEQYF
TGTGCCAGCAGCTTGTTGGACACCCTCTCCTACGAGCAGTACTTC
>TRBJ2-2|TRBV29-1|.|.
CSVDSGSSNTGELFF
TGCAGCGTTGATTCCGGGAGTTCGAACACCGGGGAGCTGTTTTTT
>TRBJ2-3|TRBV7-9|.|TRBD2
CASSLGLAGAVDTQYF
TGTGCCAGCAGCCTAGGACTAGCGGGGGCCGTGGATACGCAGTATTTT
>TRBJ2-7|TRBV27|few|.
CASSNQGDEQYF
TGTGCCAGCAGTAACCAGGGCGACGAGCAGTACTTC
>TRBJ2-5|TRBV7-9|.|.
CASSLIGRDLIEETQYF
TGTGCCAGCAGCTTGATTGGTCGGGACTTGATAGAGGAGACCCAGTACTTC
>TRBJ1-1|TRBV9|.|.
CASRGQGGLAFF
TGTGCCAGCAGGGGCCAGGGTGGATTAGCTTTCTTT
>TRBJ2-7|TRBV5-1|.|.
CASSLEGYEQYF
TGCGCCAGCAGCTTGGAGGGGTACGAGCAGTACTTC
>TRBJ1-3|TRBV6-1|once|.
CASSDGQGNTIYF
TGTGCCAGCAGTGACGGACAGGGAAACACCATATATTTT
>TRBJ2-7|TRBV27|.|TRBD1
CASSHESGTVVYEQYF
TGTGCCAGCAGTCATGAATCCGGGACAGTGGTTTACGAGCAGTACTTC
>TRBJ1-5|TRBV11-2|.|.
CASSLQGAPAQHF
TGTGCCAGCAGCCTACAGGGAGCTCCAGCCCAGCATTTT
>TRBJ2-1|TRBV7-3|.|TRBD2
CASSLSPGLAGGGEQFF
TGTGCCAGCAGCTTAAGCCCGGGACTAGCGGGAGGTGGTGAGCAGTTCTTC
>TRBJ2-7|TRBV6-6|.|TRBD1
CASSRRGTGRASYEQYF
TGTGCCAGCAGTCGACGCGGGACAGGGAGGGCCTCCTACGAGCAGTACTTC
>TRBJ2-5|TRBV7-9|.|TRBD2
CASSKSPGLVSETQYF
TGTGCCAGCAGCAAGTCCCCGGGACTAGTATCAGAGACCCAGTACTTC
>TRBJ2-7|TRBV29-1|.|TRBD2
CSVEVGTSGIGEQYF
TGCAGCGTTGAAGTTGGGACTAGCGGGATTGGGGAGCAGTACTTC
>TRBJ1-2|TRBV6-6|.|.
CASSSPTEHGYTF
TGTGCCAGCAGTTCCCCGACAGAACATGGCTACACCTTC
>TRBJ2-7|TRBV4-1|.|TRBD1
CASSQSLGQGRYEQYF
TGCGCCAGCAGCCAAAGCCTCGGACAGGGTCGCTACGAGCAGTACTTC
>TRBJ2-6|TRBV24-1|.|.
CATSGYSGANVLTF
TGTGCCACCAGTGGTTACTCCGGGGCCAACGTCCTGACTTTC
>TRBJ2-3|TRBV6-2/TRBV6-3|.|TRBD2
CASSYSRTSGRDTQYF
TGTGCCAGCAGTTACTCAAGGACTAGCGGGAGGGATACGCAGTATTTT
>TRBJ1-6|TRBV2|.|TRBD1
CASRKQGGHSPLHF
TGTGCCAGCAGGAAACAGGGGGGGCATTCACCCCTCCACTTT
>TRBJ2-2|TRBV2|.|TRBD1
CASTATGVGGELFF
TGTGCCAGCACCGCGACAGGGGTTGGGGGGGAGCTGTTTTTT
>TRBJ1-5|TRBV27|.|.
CASSFGGDQPQHF
TGTGCCAGCAGTTTCGGGGGTGACCAGCCCCAGCATTTT
>TRBJ2-2|TRBV7-6|once|.
CASSLFSGGGELFF
TGTGCCAGCAGCTTGTTTAGCGGAGGGGGGGAGCTGTTTTTT
>TRBJ1-5|TRBV28|.|.
CASRVGGLDNQPQHF
TGTGCCAGCCGAGTCGGGGGTTTGGACAATCAGCCCCAGCATTTT
>TRBJ2-2|TRBV6-2/TRBV6-3|.|.
CASSYLGLAGELFF
TGTGCCAGCAGTTATCTAGGTCTAGCCGGGGAGCTGTTTTTT
>TRBJ2-2|TRBV5-1|.|.
CASSLGGTGELFF
TGCGCCAGCAGCTTGGGCGGCACCGGGGAGCTGTTTTTT
>TRBJ2-7|TRBV2|few|TRBD2
CASILDAGAYEQYF
TGTGCCAGCATCCTGGACGCGGGAGCCTACGAGCAGTACTTC
>TRBJ2-7|TRBV6-1|.|.
CASSDRGSYEQYF
TGTGCCAGCAGTGACAGGGGTTCCTACGAGCAGTACTTC
>TRBJ1-5|TRBV7-2|.|.
CASSFTGIPNQPQHF
TGTGCCAGCAGCTTCACCGGGATCCCCAATCAGCCCCAGCATTTT
>TRBJ1-1|TRBV25-1|once|.
CASSDLVYTEAFF
TGTGCCAGCAGTGATCTCGTGTACACTGAAGCTTTCTTT
>TRBJ2-2|TRBV7-7|few|.
CASSPLPQNTGELFF
TGTGCCAGCAGCCCACTCCCCCAGAACACCGGGGAGCTGTTTTTT
>TRBJ2-3|TRBV19|.|.
CASSIRGSTDTQYF
TGTGCCAGTAGTATCCGGGGTAGCACAGATACGCAGTATTTT
>TRBJ1-2|TRBV6-5|.|.
CLSARRGAIYGYTF
TGCCTATCAGCACGCAGGGGAGCGATATATGGCTACACCTTC
>TRBJ1-4|TRBV11-2|.|.
CASGLTNEKLFF
TGTGCCAGCGGCCTAACTAATGAAAAACTGTTTTTT
>TRBJ2-3|TRBV14|.|TRBD1
CASSQVQGARTDTQYF
TGTGCCAGCAGCCAAGTACAGGGGGCCCGCACAGATACGCAGTATTTT
>TRBJ2-1|TRBV4-1|.|TRBD2
CASSQEPGLAGYSEQFF
TGCGCCAGCAGCCAAGAACCGGGACTAGCGGGATATAGTGAGCAGTTCTTC
>TRBJ2-7|TRBV5-1|.|TRBD2
CASSLVGLAGGKGTYEQYF
TGCGCCAGCAGCTTGGTGGGGCTAGCGGGAGGAAAAGGGACCTACGAGCAGTACTTC